This T cell receptor (beta chain) was documented in a study of T cell changes during pregnancy in multiple sclerosis. The CDR3 loop spans 20 amino acids. Trimming at V came to 6 bases and at J to 0 bases, leaving 17 bases not matched to a gene. The germline gives CDR1 SQVTM, CDR2 ANQGSEA. Assay: immunoSEQ multiplex PCR; the TCRdb copy retains only in-frame clones and omits some. Of about 36,000 clones in the sample, roughly 89% were seen once. This clone was seen just once. The sample in question was CD4+ T cells from peripheral blood mononuclear cells, obtained in the second trimester of pregnancy. The genes are TRBV29-1 and TRBJ2-1; 13 bases agree with TRBD2. The sequence came from a female donor in good health, enrolled as a control in a pregnancy study. CDR3 region: CSVGSYPRLAGGRSYNEQFF. The DNA for the CDR3 is TGCAGCGTCGGCAGCTATCCAAGACTAGCGGGAGGCCGCTCCTACAATGAGCAGTTCTTC.